This is a list of T cell receptor beta chains from one sample in a study of T cell clones after liver transplantation. Sequencing used immunoSEQ multiplex PCR; TCRdb keeps in-frame clones, though not all of them. The sample includes 55,000 to 75,000 clones, roughly 92% of them seen just once. The material was CD4+ T cells from blood, obtained 25 months after liver transplant. The receptors were gathered from a human patient who received a liver transplant. Some T cells may originate from the graft donor. CDR3s include the opening cysteine and the closing phenylalanine or tryptophan. A D gene is named only where the DNA matches it firmly. Some rows have no size entry. The others give once, few or many, or a class for an expanded clone.

>TRBD1|TRBJ1-5|TRBV6-1|.
TGTGCCAGCAGTGAATCGGGGGGACAGGGGCCCAATCAGCCCCAGCATTTT
CASSESGGQGPNQPQHF
>.|TRBJ2-3|TRBV13|.
TGTGCCAGCAGCTTTTCTGGGGGCGCCACAGATACGCAGTATTTT
CASSFSGGATDTQYF
>TRBD1|TRBJ1-5|TRBV27|.
TGTGCCAGCAGTCAAGACAGGGCAGATCAGCCCCAGCATTTT
CASSQDRADQPQHF
>.|TRBJ2-5|TRBV7-2|.
TGTGCCAGCAGCTTGGGCCTTAGCGGTGGCTTGGGGGAGGCCCAGTACTTC
CASSLGLSGGLGEAQYF
>.|TRBJ1-2|TRBV6-6|.
TGTGCCAGCACTCCAACAGGCGGGGCTGGCTACACCTTC
CASTPTGGAGYTF
>.|TRBJ2-7|TRBV28|.
TGTGCCAGCAGCTGGGCCCGGGGAGGGCAGTACTTC
CASSWARGGQYF
>TRBD1|TRBJ2-5|TRBV10-3|once
TGTGCCATCAGTTCGGGACAGGGAAGTGACGAGACCCAGTACTTC
CAISSGQGSDETQYF
>.|TRBJ1-1|TRBV7-2|once
TGTGCCAGCAGCTTAAAGGGGGGGAACACTGAAGCTTTCTTT
CASSLKGGNTEAFF
>.|TRBJ1-5|TRBV9|.
TGTGCCAGCAGCGTAGGACATAGCAATCAGCCCCAGCATTTT
CASSVGHSNQPQHF
>.|TRBJ2-3|TRBV6-5|.
TGTGCCAGCAGTTACTCAGGGGGTACAGATACGCAGTATTTT
CASSYSGGTDTQYF
>.|TRBJ2-7|TRBV15|.
TGTGCCACCAGCAGAGTTGACCGGTACTACGAGCAGTACTTC
CATSRVDRYYEQYF
>TRBD2|TRBJ2-3|TRBV7-2|.
TGTGCCAGCAGCTTAAGACTAGCGGGAGGGCAAGATACGCAGTATTTT
CASSLRLAGGQDTQYF
>.|TRBJ1-5|TRBV28|.
TGTGCCAGCAGTTTAGGGTTCGACGGCAGGCCCCAGCATTTT
CASSLGFDGRPQHF
>.|TRBJ1-1|TRBV6-1|once
TGTGCCAGCAATTATGGGACAAACATGAACACTGAAGCTTTCTTT
CASNYGTNMNTEAFF
>TRBD2|TRBJ2-3|TRBV6-1|.
TGTGCCAGCAGTGAAGCGCAGGCGGGAGCGGATACGCAGTATTTT
CASSEAQAGADTQYF
>.|TRBJ2-7|TRBV30|.
TGTGCCTGGAGTACTAGCTTGTACGAGCAGTACTTC
CAWSTSLYEQYF
>TRBD1|TRBJ2-1|TRBV7-2|.
TGTGCCAGCAGCTTGGGACAGTACCGTGAGCAGTTCTTC
CASSLGQYREQFF
>.|TRBJ1-2|TRBV28|few
TGTGCCAGCAGGGCCGGGACTACGAATGGCTACACCTTC
CASRAGTTNGYTF
>TRBD1|TRBJ2-1|TRBV6-1|.
TGTGCCAGCCGACCTAGGACAGGGTCAAATGAGCAGTTCTTC
CASRPRTGSNEQFF
>.|TRBJ1-1|TRBV19|.
TGTGCCAGTAGTATTTCTGGGGGACCGAACACTGAAGCTTTCTTT
CASSISGGPNTEAFF
>TRBD1|TRBJ1-5|TRBV27|.
TGTGCCAGCGGGGACAGGGGCGGAGGTCAGCCCCAGCATTTT
CASGDRGGGQPQHF
>.|TRBJ2-5|TRBV28|.
TGTGCCACCATTGGGGGGGAGACCCAGTACTTC
CATIGGETQYF
>.|TRBJ2-3|TRBV27|.
TGTGCCAGCAGTTCCCCCGGCAGGGGGGCCGCAGATACGCAGTATTTT
CASSSPGRGAADTQYF
>TRBD1|TRBJ2-7|TRBV5-1|few
TGCGCCAGCAGCTTGGCCCCCGGGACAGGGATCTACGAGCAGTACTTC
CASSLAPGTGIYEQYF
>TRBD1|TRBJ2-1|TRBV6-6|.
TGTGCCAGCAGCCCCGGACAGGAGAGGCAGTTCTTC
CASSPGQERQFF
>.|TRBJ2-3|TRBV11-2|.
TGTGCCAGCAGCTTAGACCTCGATACGCAGTATTTT
CASSLDLDTQYF
>.|TRBJ2-5|TRBV11-2|.
TGTGCCAGCAGCTTAGGTCCAGGGCTTCGGGAGACCCAGTACTTC
CASSLGPGLRETQYF
>.|TRBJ1-5|TRBV10-2|.
TGCGCCAGCAGTGAAGGACAGTGGAATCAGCCCCAGCATTTT
CASSEGQWNQPQHF
>.|TRBJ2-5|TRBV5-1|once
TGCGCCAGCAGCTTATCAGGGGGGCAAGAGACCCAGTACTTC
CASSLSGGQETQYF
>.|TRBJ1-1|TRBV29-1|.
TGCAGCGTTGCCCGGGTCTTGAACACTGAAGCTTTCTTT
CSVARVLNTEAFF
>TRBD2|TRBJ2-5|TRBV19|.
TGTGCCAGTACCCCGGGACTAGCGGGATGGGAGACCCAGTACTTC
CASTPGLAGWETQYF
>TRBD1|TRBJ2-1|TRBV7-3|.
TGTGCCAGCAGCCTAGGGACAGGGATCGGTGAGCAGTTCTTC
CASSLGTGIGEQFF
>.|TRBJ1-6|TRBV28|.
TGTGCCAGCAGTCGCACAGGGTCGGCACCCCTCCACTTT
CASSRTGSAPLHF
>.|TRBJ1-1|TRBV10-3|.
TGTGCCATCAGCCTACTCGGCACTGAAGCTTTCTTT
CAISLLGTEAFF
>.|TRBJ1-4|TRBV30|.
TGTGCCTGGAGTGGCAGGGCAAATGAAAAACTGTTTTTT
CAWSGRANEKLFF
>.|TRBJ1-2|TRBV29-1|few
TGCAGCGTTGAAGGGCCAGGGGAGGTCTATGGCTACACCTTC
CSVEGPGEVYGYTF
>TRBD1|TRBJ1-1|TRBV5-6|.
TGTGCCAGCAGCTTATACAGGGGGCGGATTAACACTGAAGCTTTCTTT
CASSLYRGRINTEAFF
>.|TRBJ2-7|TRBV2|.
TGTGCCAGCAGTCCGTCAGGGCCCTTC
CASSPSGPF
>TRBD2|TRBJ2-2|TRBV4-3|.
TGCGCCAGCAGCCTCGACCTAGCGGGAGCTTCGGACACCGGGGAGCTGTTTTTT
CASSLDLAGASDTGELFF
>.|TRBJ2-2|TRBV7-9|.
TGTGCCAGCAGCACCGGGGAGCTGTTTTTT
CASSTGELFF